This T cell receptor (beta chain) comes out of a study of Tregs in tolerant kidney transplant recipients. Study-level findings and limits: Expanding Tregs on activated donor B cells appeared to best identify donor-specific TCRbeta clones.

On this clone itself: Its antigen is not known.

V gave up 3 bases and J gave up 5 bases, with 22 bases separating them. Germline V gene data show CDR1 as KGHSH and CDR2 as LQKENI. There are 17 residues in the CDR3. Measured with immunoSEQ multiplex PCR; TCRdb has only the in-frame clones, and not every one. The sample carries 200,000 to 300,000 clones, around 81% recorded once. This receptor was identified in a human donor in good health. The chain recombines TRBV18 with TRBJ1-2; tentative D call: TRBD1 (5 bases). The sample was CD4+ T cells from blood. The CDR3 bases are TGTGCCAGCTCACCTTTACCTCCCCGGGACCGAGAATATGGCTACACCTTC. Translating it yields CASSPLPPRDREYGYTF.